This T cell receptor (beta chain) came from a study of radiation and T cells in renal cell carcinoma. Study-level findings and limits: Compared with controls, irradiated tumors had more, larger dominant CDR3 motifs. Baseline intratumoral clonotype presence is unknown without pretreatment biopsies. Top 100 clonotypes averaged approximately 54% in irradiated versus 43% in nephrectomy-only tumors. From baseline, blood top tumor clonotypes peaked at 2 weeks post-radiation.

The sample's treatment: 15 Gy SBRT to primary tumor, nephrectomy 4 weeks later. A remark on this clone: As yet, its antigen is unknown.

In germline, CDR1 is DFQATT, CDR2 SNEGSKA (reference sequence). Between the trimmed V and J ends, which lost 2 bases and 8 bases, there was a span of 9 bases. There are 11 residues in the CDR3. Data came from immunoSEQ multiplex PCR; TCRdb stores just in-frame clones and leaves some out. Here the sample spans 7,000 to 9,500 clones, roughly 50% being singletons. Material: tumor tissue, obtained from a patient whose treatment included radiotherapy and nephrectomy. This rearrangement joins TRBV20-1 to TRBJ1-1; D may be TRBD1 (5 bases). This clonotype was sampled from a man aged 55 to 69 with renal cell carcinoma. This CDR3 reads CSARRDVEAFF. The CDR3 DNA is TGCAGTGCTAGACGGGACGTAGAAGCTTTCTTT.